The source of this T cell receptor (beta chain) is a study of CD8 T cells in Susac syndrome. Study in general: Sequenced Susac syndrome patients included roughly six with clinically active disease and about eight in remission.

Random hexamers primed reverse transcription of about 0.5 to 1 ug RNA. TCRdb used MiXCR to reprocess the immunoSEQ multiplex PCR reads, holding one entry per CDR3 protein. The sample has over 140,000 distinct CDR3 sequences, 95% seen once; the top ten hold 0.14%. Recently defined diagnostic criteria for definite or probable disease were fulfilled by Susac syndrome patients. Both CD4+ and CD8+ T cells were negatively isolated, and TEMRA cells underwent FACS enrichment. The CDR3 contains 16 residues. V dropped 3 bases and J dropped 0; count of bases not matched to a gene: 4. Germline V CDR1 and CDR2: KGHSH, LQKENI.

The TCR comes from a human donor with Susac syndrome. The sample was CD4+ T cells from PBMCs. The chain combines TRBV18 with TRBJ2-3; TRBD2 agrees at 9 bases. The CDR3 sequence: CASSPLAGSSTDTQYF. The CDR3 nucleotides read TGTGCCAGCTCACCCCTAGCGGGGAGTAGCACAGATACGCAGTATTTT.